Included here is one TCR beta chain sequence, with context. This record comes from a study of cytomegalovirus exposure and HLA in healthy donors. This CDR3 is built from 13 residues. With 1 base removed from V and 2 bases from J, the gap between germline ends came to 7 bases. CDR1 is SGDLS, CDR2 YYNGEE, per germline. The PCR ran on 60 Vbeta and 13 Jbeta primers. TCRdb's table, derived via immunoSEQ multiplex PCR, lists solely in-frame clones and lacks some. The sample lists roughly 150,000 clones; around 79% were seen once. The specimen was PBMCs. The source of this sequence is a young man in good health and CMV-seropositive. V and J are TRBV9 and TRBJ2-7; TRBD1 might be the D (5 bases). CDR3 protein: CASSVTGAYEQYF. The CDR3 nucleotides are TGTGCCAGCAGCGTAACAGGAGCCTACGAGCAGTACTTC.